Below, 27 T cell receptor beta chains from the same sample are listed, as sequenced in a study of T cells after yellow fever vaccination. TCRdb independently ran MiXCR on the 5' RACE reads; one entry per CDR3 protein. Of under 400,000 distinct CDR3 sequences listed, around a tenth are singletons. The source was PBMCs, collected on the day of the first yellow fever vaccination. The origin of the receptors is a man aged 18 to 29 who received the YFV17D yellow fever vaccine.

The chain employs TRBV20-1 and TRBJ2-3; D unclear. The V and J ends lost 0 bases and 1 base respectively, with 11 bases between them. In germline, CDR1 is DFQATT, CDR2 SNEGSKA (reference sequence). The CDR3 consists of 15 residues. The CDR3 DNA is TGCAGTGCTAGAGATAATTTCCGGGGCACAGATACGCAGTATTTT. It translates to CSARDNFRGTDTQYF.

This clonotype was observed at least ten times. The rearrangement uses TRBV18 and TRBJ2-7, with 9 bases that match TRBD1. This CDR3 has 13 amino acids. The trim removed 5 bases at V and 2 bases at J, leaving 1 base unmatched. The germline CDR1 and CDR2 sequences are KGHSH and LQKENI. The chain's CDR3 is CASSRQGAYEQYF. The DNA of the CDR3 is TGTGCCAGCTCAAGACAGGGGGCCTACGAGCAGTACTTC.

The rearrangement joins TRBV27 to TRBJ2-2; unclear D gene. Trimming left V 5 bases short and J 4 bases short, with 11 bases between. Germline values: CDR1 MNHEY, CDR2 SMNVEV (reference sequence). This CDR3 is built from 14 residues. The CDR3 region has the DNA TGTGCCAGCAGTCCCCCCTCGGGCACCGGGGAGCTGTTTTTT. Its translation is CASSPPSGTGELFF.

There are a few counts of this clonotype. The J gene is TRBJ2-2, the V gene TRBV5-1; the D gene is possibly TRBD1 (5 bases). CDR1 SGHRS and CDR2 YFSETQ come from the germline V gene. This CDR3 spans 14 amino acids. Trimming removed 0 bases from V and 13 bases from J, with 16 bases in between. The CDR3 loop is CASSLAGPLGRLFF. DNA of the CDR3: TGCGCCAGCAGCTTGGCCGGTCCCCTGGGGCGGCTGTTTTTT.

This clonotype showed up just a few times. The CDR3 is CASSGLAGVPYNEQFF. For the CDR3, the DNA is TGTGCCAGCAGCGGATTAGCGGGGGTCCCCTACAATGAGCAGTTCTTC. The chain links TRBV7-2 to TRBJ2-1; 9 bases agree with TRBD2. Per the germline V gene, CDR1 is SGHTA and CDR2 is FQGNSA. With 5 bases clipped from V and 2 bases from J, the junction kept 7 bases outside the gene matches. The CDR3 spans 16 residues.

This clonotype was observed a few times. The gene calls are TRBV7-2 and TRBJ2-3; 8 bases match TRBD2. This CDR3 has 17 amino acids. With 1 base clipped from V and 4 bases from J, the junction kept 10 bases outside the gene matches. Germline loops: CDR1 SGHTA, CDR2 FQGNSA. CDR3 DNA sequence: TGTGCCAGCAGCTTAGTTGCAGCGGGGGCAGGTGCAGATACGCAGTATTTT. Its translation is CASSLVAAGAGADTQYF. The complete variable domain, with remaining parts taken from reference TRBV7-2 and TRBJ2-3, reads GAGVSQSPSNKVTEKGKDVELRCDPISGHTALYWYRQSLGQGLEFLIYFQGNSAPDKSGLPSDRFSAERTGGSVSTLTIQRTQQEDSAVYLCASSLVAAGAGADTQYFGPGTRLTVL.

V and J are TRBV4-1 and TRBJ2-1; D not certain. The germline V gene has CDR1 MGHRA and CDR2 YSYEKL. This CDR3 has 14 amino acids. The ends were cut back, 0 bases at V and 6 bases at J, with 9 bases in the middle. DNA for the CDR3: TGCGCCAGCAGCCAAGATCCGGGCCTCAATGAGCAGTTCTTC. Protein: CASSQDPGLNEQFF.

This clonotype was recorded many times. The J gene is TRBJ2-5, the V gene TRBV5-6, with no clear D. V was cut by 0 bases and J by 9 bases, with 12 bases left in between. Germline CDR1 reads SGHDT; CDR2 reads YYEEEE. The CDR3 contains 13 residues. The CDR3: CASSLGDAISQYF. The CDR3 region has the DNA TGTGCCAGCAGCTTGGGTGACGCCATATCCCAGTACTTC.

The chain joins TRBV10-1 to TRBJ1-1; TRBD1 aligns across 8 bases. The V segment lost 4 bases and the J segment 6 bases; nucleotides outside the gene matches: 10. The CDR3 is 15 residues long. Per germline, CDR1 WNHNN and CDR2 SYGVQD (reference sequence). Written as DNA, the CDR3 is TGCGCCAGCAGTGGGAACCGGGACAGGCTGTCTGAAGCTTTCTTT. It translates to CASSGNRDRLSEAFF.

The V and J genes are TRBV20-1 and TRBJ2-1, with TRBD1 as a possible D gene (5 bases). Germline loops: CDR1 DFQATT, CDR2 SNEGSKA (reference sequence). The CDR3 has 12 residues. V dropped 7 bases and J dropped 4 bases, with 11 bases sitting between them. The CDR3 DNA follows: TGCAGTGTCCTCCCAGGGTACAATGAGCAGTTCTTC. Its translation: CSVLPGYNEQFF.

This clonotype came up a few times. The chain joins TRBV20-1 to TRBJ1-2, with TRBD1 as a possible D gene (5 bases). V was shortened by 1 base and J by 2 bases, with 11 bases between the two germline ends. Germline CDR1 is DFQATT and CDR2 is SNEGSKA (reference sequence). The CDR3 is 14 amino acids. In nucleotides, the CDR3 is TGCAGTGCTAGAGGGGGGGGTGGCAACTATGGCTACACCTTC. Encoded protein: CSARGGGGNYGYTF.

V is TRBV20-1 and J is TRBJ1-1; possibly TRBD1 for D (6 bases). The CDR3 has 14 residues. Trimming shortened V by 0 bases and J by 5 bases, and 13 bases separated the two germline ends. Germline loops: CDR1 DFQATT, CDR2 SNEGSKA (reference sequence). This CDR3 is CSARDTGIRTEAFF. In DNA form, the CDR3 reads TGCAGTGCTAGAGATACAGGGATACGGACTGAAGCTTTCTTT.

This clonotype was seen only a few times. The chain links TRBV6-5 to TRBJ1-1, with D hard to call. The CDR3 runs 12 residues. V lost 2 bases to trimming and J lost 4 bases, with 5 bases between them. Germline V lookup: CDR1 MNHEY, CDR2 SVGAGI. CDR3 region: CASSYGSTEAFF. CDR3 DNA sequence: TGTGCCAGCAGTTACGGCAGCACTGAAGCTTTCTTT.

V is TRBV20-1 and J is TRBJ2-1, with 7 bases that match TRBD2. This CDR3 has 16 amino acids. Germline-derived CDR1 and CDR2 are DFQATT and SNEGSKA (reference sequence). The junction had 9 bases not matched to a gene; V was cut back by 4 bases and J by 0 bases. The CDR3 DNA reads TGCAGTGCTACAGCCAGGGCGGGAGCCTCCTACAATGAGCAGTTCTTC. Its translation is CSATARAGASYNEQFF.

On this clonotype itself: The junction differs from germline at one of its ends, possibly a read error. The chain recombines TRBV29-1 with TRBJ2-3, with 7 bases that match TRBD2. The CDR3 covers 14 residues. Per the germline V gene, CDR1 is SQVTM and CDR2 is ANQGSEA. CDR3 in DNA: TGCAGCGTTGGCGCTAGCGGCTTGGGAGATTCGCAGTATTTT. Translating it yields CSVGASGLGDSQYF.

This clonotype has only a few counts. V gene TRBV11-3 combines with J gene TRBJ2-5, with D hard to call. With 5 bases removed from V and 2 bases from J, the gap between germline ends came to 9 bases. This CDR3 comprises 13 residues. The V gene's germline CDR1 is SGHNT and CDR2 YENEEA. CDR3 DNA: TGTGCCAGCAGCCGGGCCCCACAAGAGACCCAGTACTTC. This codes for CASSRAPQETQYF.

CDR3 in amino acids: CASSPQTGNQPQHF. The DNA for the CDR3 is TGTGCCAGCAGTCCCCAGACAGGGAATCAGCCCCAGCATTTT. This chain uses TRBV6-1 with TRBJ1-5; TRBD1 matches at 7 bases. J lost 4 bases, V lost 5 bases, and 5 bases had no gene match. The germline V gene has CDR1 MNHNS and CDR2 SASEGT. The CDR3 extends over 14 amino acids.

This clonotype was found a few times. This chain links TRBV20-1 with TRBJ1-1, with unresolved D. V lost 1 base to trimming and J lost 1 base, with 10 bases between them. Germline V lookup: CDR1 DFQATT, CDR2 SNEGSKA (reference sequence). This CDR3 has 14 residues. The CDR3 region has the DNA TGCAGTGCTAGAGTGGGCCAACCGAACACTGAAGCTTTCTTT. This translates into CSARVGQPNTEAFF.

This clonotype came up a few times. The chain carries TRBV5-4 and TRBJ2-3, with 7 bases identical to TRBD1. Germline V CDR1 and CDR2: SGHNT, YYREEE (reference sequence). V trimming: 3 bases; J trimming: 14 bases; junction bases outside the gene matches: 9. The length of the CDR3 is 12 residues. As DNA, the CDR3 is TGTGCCAGCAGCTCCGGACAGGTTCATTGGTATTTT. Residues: CASSSGQVHWYF. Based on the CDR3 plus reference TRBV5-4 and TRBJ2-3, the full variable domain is ETGVTQSPTHLIKTRGQQVTLRCSSQSGHNTVSWYQQALGQGPQFIFQYYREEENGRGNFPPRFSGLQFPNYSSELNVNALELDDSALYLCASSSGQVHWYFGPGTRLTVL.

The CDR3 DNA reads as TGTGCCAGCAGTACGACAGTGAACAATGCAGCTTTCTTT. This gives the protein CASSTTVNNAAFF. V and J are TRBV6-1 and TRBJ1-1; tentative D call: TRBD1 (5 bases). V dropped 5 bases and J dropped 10 bases, with 17 bases sitting between them. The length of the CDR3 is 13 residues. The germline CDR1 and CDR2 sequences are MNHNS and SASEGT.

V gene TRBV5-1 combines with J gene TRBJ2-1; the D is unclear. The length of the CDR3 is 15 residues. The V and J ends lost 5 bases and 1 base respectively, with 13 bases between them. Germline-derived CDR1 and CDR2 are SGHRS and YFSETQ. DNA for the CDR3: TGCGCCAGCAGGCTTGATGGCAGTTCCTACAATGAGCAGTTCTTC. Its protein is CASRLDGSSYNEQFF.

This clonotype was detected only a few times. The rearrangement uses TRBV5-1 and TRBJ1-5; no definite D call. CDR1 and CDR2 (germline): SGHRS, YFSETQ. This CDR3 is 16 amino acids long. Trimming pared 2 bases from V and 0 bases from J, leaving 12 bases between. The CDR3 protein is CASSFGPAVSNQPQHF. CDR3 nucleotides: TGCGCCAGCAGCTTTGGTCCGGCGGTTAGCAATCAGCCCCAGCATTTT.

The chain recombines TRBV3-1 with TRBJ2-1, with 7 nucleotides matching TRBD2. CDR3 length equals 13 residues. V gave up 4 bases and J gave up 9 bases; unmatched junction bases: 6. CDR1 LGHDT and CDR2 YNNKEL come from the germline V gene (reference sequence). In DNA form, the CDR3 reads TGTGCCAGCAGCCGGGGGGGGTTTAGTGAGCAGTTCTTC. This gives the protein CASSRGGFSEQFF.

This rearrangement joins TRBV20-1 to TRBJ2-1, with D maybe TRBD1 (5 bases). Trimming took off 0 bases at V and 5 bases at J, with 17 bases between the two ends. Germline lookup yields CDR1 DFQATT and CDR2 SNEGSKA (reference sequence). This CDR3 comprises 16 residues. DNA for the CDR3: TGCAGTGCTAGAGATATGAAGGGGCGCCGGAACAATGAGCAGTTCTTC. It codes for CSARDMKGRRNNEQFF.

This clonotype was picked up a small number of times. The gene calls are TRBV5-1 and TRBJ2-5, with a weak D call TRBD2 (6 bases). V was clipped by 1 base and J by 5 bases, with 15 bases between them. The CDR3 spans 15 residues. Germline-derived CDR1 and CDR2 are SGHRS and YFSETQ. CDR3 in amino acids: CASSLLSSALETQYF. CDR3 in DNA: TGCGCCAGCAGCTTGTTGTCTAGCGCTCTCGAGACCCAGTACTTC.

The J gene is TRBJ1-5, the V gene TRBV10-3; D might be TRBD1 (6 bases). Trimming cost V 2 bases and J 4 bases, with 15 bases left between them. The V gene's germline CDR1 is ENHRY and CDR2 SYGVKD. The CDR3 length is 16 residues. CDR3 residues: CAISEGPRGGNQPQHF. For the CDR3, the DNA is TGTGCCATCAGTGAGGGCCCCAGGGGCGGAAATCAGCCCCAGCATTTT.

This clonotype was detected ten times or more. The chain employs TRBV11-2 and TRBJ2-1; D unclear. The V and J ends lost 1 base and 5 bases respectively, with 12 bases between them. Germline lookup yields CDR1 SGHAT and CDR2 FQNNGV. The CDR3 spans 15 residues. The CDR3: CASSLGLAEDNEQFF. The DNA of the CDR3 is TGTGCCAGCAGCTTAGGCTTGGCGGAAGACAATGAGCAGTTCTTC.